This is a list of T cell receptor beta chains from one sample in a study of coeliac disease. Libraries were prepared by immunoSEQ multiplex PCR; TCRdb keeps only in-frame clonotypes and omits some of them. The profile shows fewer than 9,500 clones, approximately 67% of them singletons. The sequencing input was lamina propria lymphocytes from the gut. Receptor source: an older woman with celiac disease. Each CDR3 is given with its conserved first and last residue. The order of the fields is J gene, D gene, V gene, clone size, CDR3 DNA, CDR3 protein. The D gene is left open where the match is weak. Size is stated for part of the rows, as once, few or many counts, or as a class when the clone is expanded.

TRBJ2-2 | NA | TRBV11-3 | NA | TGTGCCAGCAGCTTTAAGGGGGTGAACACCGGGGAGCTGTTTTTT | CASSFKGVNTGELFF
TRBJ2-1 | NA | TRBV6-1 | NA | TGTGCCAGCATGCAGATAGGAGACAATGAGCAGTTCTTC | CASMQIGDNEQFF
TRBJ2-1 | NA | TRBV7-2 | few | TGTGCCAGCAGCTTACGCCCACAAGACAATGAGCAGTTCTTC | CASSLRPQDNEQFF
TRBJ2-3 | TRBD2 | TRBV5-1 | NA | TGCGCCAGCAGCGCGTCCGGGACTAGCGGGGATACGCAGTATTTT | CASSASGTSGDTQYF
TRBJ2-6 | NA | TRBV19 | NA | TGTGCCAGTAGTATATGGGGGACACGATTCAACTCTGGGGCCAACGTCCTGACTTTC | CASSIWGTRFNSGANVLTF
TRBJ1-2 | NA | TRBV18 | NA | TGTGCCAGCTCACACACAAGGTCCTTCCAGGCTGGCTACACCTTC | CASSHTRSFQAGYTF
TRBJ2-5 | NA | TRBV11-2 | NA | TGTGCCAGCAGACGCGGAGAAGCGGAAGAGACCCAGTACTTC | CASRRGEAEETQYF
TRBJ1-6 | NA | TRBV2 | NA | TGTGCCAGCAGTGAGTTTGGGGGGGGCAATTCACCCCTCCACTTT | CASSEFGGGNSPLHF
TRBJ2-7 | TRBD1 | TRBV11-2 | few | TGTGCCAGCAGCTTATGGGACAGGGACTACGAGCAGTACTTC | CASSLWDRDYEQYF
TRBJ1-4 | NA | TRBV19 | NA | TGTGCCAGTACGGGAGGGACCTCAAGTGGACTGGAAAAACTGTTTTTT | CASTGGTSSGLEKLFF
TRBJ1-1 | NA | TRBV2 | NA | TGTGCCAGCAGTGAAGCGCGGGGGTGGGCTTTCTTT | CASSEARGWAFF
TRBJ2-2 | TRBD2 | TRBV7-3 | NA | TGTGCCAGCAGCTTAAGGACTAGCGGGAACACCGGGGAGCTGTTTTTT | CASSLRTSGNTGELFF
TRBJ2-7 | NA | TRBV19 | NA | TGTGCCAGCCGTCAGTACATCGCCTCCTCCTACGAGCAGTACTTC | CASRQYIASSYEQYF
TRBJ2-7 | NA | TRBV4-1 | NA | TGCGCCAGCAGCCCTGGGGCAGGGTCAGGAGAGCAGTACTTC | CASSPGAGSGEQYF
TRBJ1-2 | NA | TRBV2 | NA | TGTGCCAGCAGTGTCCGACAGGTGGGAGACTATGGCTACACCTTC | CASSVRQVGDYGYTF
TRBJ1-5 | TRBD1 | TRBV2 | few | TGTGCCAGTACTACAGGGGGCGGTCAGCCCCAGCATTTT | CASTTGGGQPQHF
TRBJ2-3 | TRBD2 | TRBV30 | NA | TGTGCCTGGGGGGTTCTAGCGGGGGATCAGTATTTT | CAWGVLAGDQYF
TRBJ2-7 | TRBD2 | TRBV27 | NA | TGTGCCAGCAGTCCGCGGGGGGACCCCTCCTACGAGCAGTACTTC | CASSPRGDPSYEQYF
TRBJ2-7 | NA | TRBV5-1 | once | TGCGCCAGCAGCATGGACGGGAGCTACGAGCAGTACTTC | CASSMDGSYEQYF
TRBJ2-7 | NA | TRBV6-1 | few | TGTGCCAGGGGGGGGAGGGGGGGTGTCATCGAGCAGTACTTC | CARGGRGGVIEQYF
TRBJ2-7 | NA | TRBV5-5 | NA | TGTGCCAGCGGCGCTCTAGCCGGGTCATCCGAGCAGTACTTC | CASGALAGSSEQYF
TRBJ2-2 | NA | TRBV6-5 | NA | TGTGCCAGCAGTTACGAGGTCCCCGGGAACACCGGGGAGCTGTTTTTT | CASSYEVPGNTGELFF
TRBJ2-7 | TRBD2 | TRBV7-9 | NA | TGTGCCAGCAGCTTGTTATCGGGGGGACTCGGGAGGAGCGAGCAGTACTTC | CASSLLSGGLGRSEQYF
TRBJ2-7 | NA | TRBV13 | NA | TGTGCCAGCAGCTTCCCATCGGGTGAGCAGTACTTC | CASSFPSGEQYF
TRBJ2-7 | NA | TRBV7-6 | NA | TGTGCCAGCAGCTTAGGCGGCGGGGCAGACTCCTACGAGCAGTACTTC | CASSLGGGADSYEQYF
TRBJ1-2 | NA | TRBV18 | NA | TGTGCCAGCTCACCACAGAGGGAAGGGGGCTACACCTTC | CASSPQREGGYTF
TRBJ2-5 | TRBD1 | TRBV10-1 | NA | TGCGCCAGCAGTAACGACAGGGAGGAGACCCAGTACTTC | CASSNDREETQYF
TRBJ2-5 | NA | TRBV5-4 | NA | TGTGCCAGCAGCTCGGACTCAGAAGAGACCCAGTACTTC | CASSSDSEETQYF
TRBJ2-5 | NA | TRBV7-9 | few | TGTGCCAGCAGCTTAAATCTCTACGGAGAGACCCAGTACTTC | CASSLNLYGETQYF
TRBJ2-5 | TRBD1 | TRBV7-6 | NA | TGTGCCAGCAGCGTAAACAGGGGGAAAGAGACCCAGTACTTC | CASSVNRGKETQYF
TRBJ2-3 | TRBD1 | TRBV7-8 | NA | TGTGCCAGCAGCTTACGGACAGGGGTCATAGCAGATACGCAGTATTTT | CASSLRTGVIADTQYF
TRBJ1-5 | NA | TRBV9 | few | TGTGCCAGCAGCGCATCGACAGCCAGCAATCAGCCCCAGCATTTT | CASSASTASNQPQHF
TRBJ2-2 | TRBD1 | TRBV5-1 | once | TGCGCCAGCACTACGGGACAGTTGAACACCGGGGAGCTGTTTTTT | CASTTGQLNTGELFF
TRBJ2-1 | NA | TRBV6-5 | NA | TGTGCCAGCAGTTATGGGGCGCGGGAAAGGGAGCAGTTCTTC | CASSYGAREREQFF
TRBJ2-7 | NA | TRBV14 | NA | TGTGCCAGCAGCCACCCAGGGGAGAACGACGAGCAGTACTTC | CASSHPGENDEQYF
TRBJ1-1 | NA | TRBV19 | once | TGTGCCAGTAGCCCGCCCCGGAGGGAGAACACTGAAGCTTTCTTT | CASSPPRRENTEAFF
TRBJ1-2 | NA | TRBV18 | NA | TGTGCCAGCTCACCGTGGGCCGATGCTAACTATGGCTACACCTTC | CASSPWADANYGYTF
TRBJ2-1 | NA | TRBV5-1 | NA | TGCGCCAGCAGCCCGTCGGCAGGGTCTTCCTACAATGAGCAGTTCTTC | CASSPSAGSSYNEQFF
TRBJ2-1 | TRBD2 | TRBV30 | NA | TGTGCCTGGAGCGTAGCGGGGTACAATGAGCAGTTCTTC | CAWSVAGYNEQFF
TRBJ2-1 | TRBD1 | TRBV9 | NA | TGTGCCAGCAGCGAGACAGGGAGCCACAATGAGCAGTTCTTC | CASSETGSHNEQFF
TRBJ2-7 | NA | TRBV9 | NA | TGTGCCAGCAGCGCAGGGGCGAGCCCCTCCTACGAGCAGTACTTC | CASSAGASPSYEQYF
TRBJ2-5 | NA | TRBV5-6 | NA | TGTGCCAGCAGCTTGGGCGGTCCGGAGACCCAGTACTTC | CASSLGGPETQYF
TRBJ2-4 | NA | TRBV15 | NA | TGTGCCACCAGCAGAGATCGGCGGCAGGGAGGATTGAACATTCAGTACTTC | CATSRDRRQGGLNIQYF